A selection of T cell receptor beta chains follows, all from one sample in a study of blood T cell repertoires in COVID-19. Using immunoSEQ multiplex PCR, the repertoire was profiled, and TCRdb retains in-frame clones only, with some absent. The sample includes 200,000 to 250,000 clones, approximately 90% of them seen just once. The sequenced sample consisted of peripheral blood. These TCRs come from a man older than 75 with acute or convalescent COVID-19. Both conserved end residues are part of each CDR3. Each record gives: CDR3 length, clone size, D gene, J gene, V gene, CDR3 DNA, CDR3 protein. The D gene is left open where the match is weak. Size is omitted from some rows. Given values are once, few, many or a class for expanded clones.

>19|.|TRBD2|TRBJ2-3|TRBV3-1/TRBV3-2
TGTGCCAGCAGCCACCGAATCTTCTTAGCGGGAGGGCGTACGGATACGCAGTATTTT
CASSHRIFLAGGRTDTQYF
>14|.|TRBD1|TRBJ2-2|TRBV9
TGTGCCAGCTCGACAGGGGGTGGCACCGGGGAGCTGTTTTTT
CASSTGGGTGELFF
>17|few|.|TRBJ1-4|TRBV25-1
TGTGCCAGCAGTGAATTGGGAGGGACTGCAACTAATGAAAAACTGTTTTTT
CASSELGGTATNEKLFF
>16|.|TRBD2|TRBJ2-3|TRBV7-6
TGTGCCAGCAGCTTAGGAAGCGGGAGGACCACAGATACGCAGTATTTT
CASSLGSGRTTDTQYF
>17|.|TRBD2|TRBJ2-1|TRBV18
TGTGCCAGCTCACCAAGGATGGCAAGCGGGAGTCGGGATGAGCAGTTCTTC
CASSPRMASGSRDEQFF
>15|.|.|TRBJ1-5|TRBV6-5
TGTGCCAGCAGTTCCTCGGACAGTTCTTTCCAGCCCCAGCATTTT
CASSSSDSSFQPQHF
>15|.|TRBD2|TRBJ2-7|TRBV6-6
TGTGCCAGCAGCCTCCTAGCGGGAGGGGACTACGAGCAGTACTTC
CASSLLAGGDYEQYF
>12|few|.|TRBJ1-6|TRBV6-5
TGTGCCAGCAGTACTGCGGATTCACCCCTCCACTTT
CASSTADSPLHF
>13|.|.|TRBJ2-5|TRBV30
TGTGCCTGGAGTGGGGGACTTCAAGAGACCCAGTACTTC
CAWSGGLQETQYF
>14|.|.|TRBJ1-2|TRBV5-3
TGTGCCAGAAAAAGAAGAGGGTCCAACTATGGCTACACCTTC
CARKRRGSNYGYTF
>15|.|.|TRBJ1-5|TRBV12-5
TGTGCTAGTGGTTTGGTTACGTCACTCAATCAGCCCCAGCATTTT
CASGLVTSLNQPQHF
>15|.|TRBD1|TRBJ2-5|TRBV19
TGTGCCAGTAGCCCAGGGGGCCTATCGCGGGAGACCCAGTACTTC
CASSPGGLSRETQYF
>15|.|TRBD1|TRBJ1-1|TRBV6-5
TGTGCCAGCAAAGAAGACAGGGGTCTGAACACTGAAGCTTTCTTT
CASKEDRGLNTEAFF
>13|.|.|TRBJ2-2|TRBV6-6
TGTGCCAGCAGTTGGGACTTAACCGGGGAGCTGTTTTTT
CASSWDLTGELFF
>15|.|TRBD1|TRBJ2-2|TRBV6-2/TRBV6-3
TGTGCCAGCAGTCAGAACAGGGGTAACACCGGGGAGCTGTTTTTT
CASSQNRGNTGELFF
>15|.|.|TRBJ2-1|TRBV20-1
TGCAGTGCTAGTACCGGGACTCGCTCCTACAATGAGCAGTTCTTC
CSASTGTRSYNEQFF
>15|.|TRBD1|TRBJ2-1|TRBV5-4
TGTGCCAGCAGCTTGGGACAGGGTGATTCCAATGAGCAGTTCTTC
CASSLGQGDSNEQFF
>15|.|.|TRBJ2-3|TRBV11-2
TGTGCCAGCAGCTTAGGCCTTTTAGACACAGATACGCAGTATTTT
CASSLGLLDTDTQYF
>17|.|.|TRBJ2-1|TRBV7-9
TGTGCCAGCAGCTTAGACGGCCCCAGGGGCTTATACAATGAGCAGTTCTTC
CASSLDGPRGLYNEQFF
>13|.|.|TRBJ1-2|TRBV28
TGTGCCAGCAGTTTATGGACACATTATGGCTACACCTTC
CASSLWTHYGYTF
>14|.|TRBD1|TRBJ1-1|TRBV9
TGTGCCAGCAGCGGAGGGGACAGACGGGCTGAAGCTTTCTTT
CASSGGDRRAEAFF
>15|.|TRBD1|TRBJ1-4|TRBV13
TGTGCCAGCAGCCAGAGGACAGGGTGGAACGAAAAACTGTTTTTT
CASSQRTGWNEKLFF
>15|.|.|TRBJ2-2|TRBV10-1
TGCGCCAGCAGTGAGGGACACCTCTTATCCGGGGAGCTGTTTTTT
CASSEGHLLSGELFF
>13|.|TRBD2|TRBJ2-3|TRBV5-1
TGCGCCAGCAGCGACCTGACTAGCGGAACGCAGTATTTT
CASSDLTSGTQYF
>13|.|.|TRBJ2-3|TRBV24-1
TGTGCCACCAGTGAGGGGGGAATAGATACGCAGTATTTT
CATSEGGIDTQYF
>14|.|TRBD2|TRBJ2-5|TRBV2
TGTGCCAGAAGGGGACTAGCGGGTGGGGAGACCCAGTACTTC
CARRGLAGGETQYF
>15|.|.|TRBJ1-4|TRBV18
TGTGCCAGCTCAGGCCCCGGACAGTCTAATGAAAAACTGTTTTTT
CASSGPGQSNEKLFF
>14|.|TRBD1|TRBJ2-7|TRBV27
TGTGCCAGCAGTCGGACAGGGGGGATTGGCGAGCAGTACTTC
CASSRTGGIGEQYF
>17|.|TRBD1|TRBJ2-5|TRBV7-9
TGTGCCAGCAGCCTATACAGGGGGACTGTTGTACAAGAGACCCAGTACTTC
CASSLYRGTVVQETQYF
>15|.|TRBD1|TRBJ1-3|TRBV19
TGTGCCAGTATCCGGGACAGGGTCTCTGGAAACACCATATATTTT
CASIRDRVSGNTIYF
>14|.|TRBD1|TRBJ2-2|TRBV11-2
TGTGCCAGCAGCCTGGGACAGTTAACCGGGGAGCTGTTTTTT
CASSLGQLTGELFF
>16|few|.|TRBJ2-1|TRBV7-8
TGTGCCAGCAGCTTAGAGGCAGGGTGGGATGACAATGAGCAGTTCTTC
CASSLEAGWDDNEQFF
>13|.|TRBD1|TRBJ1-1|TRBV7-2
TGTGCCAGCAGCTTAGTCAGGGGGTCTGAAGCTTTCTTT
CASSLVRGSEAFF
>15|few|.|TRBJ1-3|TRBV19
TGTGCCAGTAGTCCTCCCGGAGGGCCTGGAAACACCATATATTTT
CASSPPGGPGNTIYF
>14|.|.|TRBJ2-1|TRBV5-1
TGCGCCAGCAACCGGGGGGCCTCCTACAATGAGCAGTTCTTC
CASNRGASYNEQFF
>13|.|.|TRBJ2-1|TRBV2
TGTGCCAGCAGTGGGCAGGGGTACAATGAGCAGTTCTTC
CASSGQGYNEQFF